What follows are 2 T cell receptor beta chains derived from one specimen sequenced in a study of T cell responses to AZD1222 COVID-19 vaccine. Profiling relied on immunoSEQ multiplex PCR, and the TCRdb table lists in-frame clones only, not all of them. The sample carries 130,000 to 150,000 clones, approximately 89% recorded once. Specimen: peripheral blood, collected on day 0 of AZD1222 vaccination. All receptors come from an adult in good health.

The J gene is TRBJ2-3, the V gene TRBV27; 10 nucleotides agree with TRBD2. The CDR3 runs 16 residues. The germline CDR1 and CDR2 sequences are MNHEY and SMNVEV (reference sequence). Trimming took 5 bases from V and 2 from J; bases not matched to a gene: 7. The CDR3 sequence: CASSPRTSGYTDTQYF. The CDR3 DNA sequence: TGTGCCAGCAGTCCCAGGACTAGCGGCTACACAGATACGCAGTATTTT.

This chain links TRBV12-3 or TRBV12-4 with TRBJ1-2; maybe TRBD1 (6 bases). The CDR3 has 12 amino acids. Between the trimmed V and J ends, which lost 7 bases and 12 bases, there was a span of 18 bases. The CDR3, as DNA: TGTGCCAGCACCCTAGAGGGGGTACGGAACACCTTC. Residues: CASTLEGVRNTF.